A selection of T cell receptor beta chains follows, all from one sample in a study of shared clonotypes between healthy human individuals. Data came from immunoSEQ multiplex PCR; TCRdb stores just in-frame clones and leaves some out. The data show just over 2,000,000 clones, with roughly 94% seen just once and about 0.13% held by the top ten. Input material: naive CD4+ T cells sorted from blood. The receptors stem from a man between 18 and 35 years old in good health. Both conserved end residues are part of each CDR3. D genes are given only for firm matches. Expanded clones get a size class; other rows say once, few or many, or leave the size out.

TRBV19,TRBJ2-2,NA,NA,TGTGCCAGTAGTCGCAGCGAAGGCACCGGGGAGCTGTTTTTT,CASSRSEGTGELFF
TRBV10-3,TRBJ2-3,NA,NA,TGTGCCACCGAGGAGAATAGAGATACGCAGTATTTT,CATEENRDTQYF
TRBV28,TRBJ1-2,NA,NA,TGTGCCAGCAGTTTACGTGGATTGTGGGGCTACACCTTC,CASSLRGLWGYTF
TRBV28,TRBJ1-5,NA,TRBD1,TGTGCCAGCAGTTCTACCGGGACAGGGGACAATCAGCCCCAGCATTTT,CASSSTGTGDNQPQHF
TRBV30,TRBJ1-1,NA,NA,TGTGCCTGGAGTGGAGACACGGAAGCTTTCTTT,CAWSGDTEAFF
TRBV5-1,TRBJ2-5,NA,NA,TGCGCCAGCAGCTTGGTATTACAGTCCCAAGAGACCCAGTACTTC,CASSLVLQSQETQYF
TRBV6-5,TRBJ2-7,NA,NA,TGTGCCAGCAGTTCTTCACCCCGTTTTAGTTACGAGCAGTACTTC,CASSSSPRFSYEQYF
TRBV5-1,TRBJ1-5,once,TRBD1,TGCGCCAGCAGCTCAACAGGGGGCGGTCAGCCCCAGCATTTT,CASSSTGGGQPQHF
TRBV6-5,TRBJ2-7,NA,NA,TGTGCCAGCAGTTACAGGGTTGTCGAGCAGTACTTC,CASSYRVVEQYF
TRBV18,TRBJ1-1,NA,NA,TGTGCCAGCTCATTCACAGAGTACACTGAAGCTTTCTTT,CASSFTEYTEAFF
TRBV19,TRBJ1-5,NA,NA,TGTGCCAGTCAGAGGGAAGGGAAACAGCCCCAGCATTTT,CASQREGKQPQHF
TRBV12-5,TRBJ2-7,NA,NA,TGTGCTAGTGGTTTGGTACTAAGGGGGTTCTACGAGCAGTACTTC,CASGLVLRGFYEQYF
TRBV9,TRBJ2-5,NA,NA,TGTGCCAGCAGCGCCAGCCCCGGGACCACGGAGACCCAGTACTTC,CASSASPGTTETQYF
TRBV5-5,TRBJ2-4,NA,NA,TGTGCCAGCAGCTTGGAAGGGGCCAAAAACATTCAGTACTTC,CASSLEGAKNIQYF
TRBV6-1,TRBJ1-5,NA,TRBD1,TGTGCCAGCAGTGAAGCGCGAAGGGACAGGGTCCAGCCCCAGCATTTT,CASSEARRDRVQPQHF
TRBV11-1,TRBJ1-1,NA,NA,TGTGCCAGCAGTTACCAGTCTCGGGGGGACACTGAAGCTTTCTTT,CASSYQSRGDTEAFF
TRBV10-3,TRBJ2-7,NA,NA,TGTGCCATCAGTCCCTCACTGGGCGGCTACGAGCAGTACTTC,CAISPSLGGYEQYF
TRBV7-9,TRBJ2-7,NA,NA,TGTGCCAGCAGCTTAGGAACAGCCTTGTACGAGCAGTACTTC,CASSLGTALYEQYF
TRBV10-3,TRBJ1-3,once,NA,TGTGCCACCCTGGGCGGGGACTCTGGAAACACCATATATTTT,CATLGGDSGNTIYF
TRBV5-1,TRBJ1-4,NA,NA,TGCGCCAGCAGCTTGGCCGGACAGTCTAATGAAAAACTGTTTTTT,CASSLAGQSNEKLFF
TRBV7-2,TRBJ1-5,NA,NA,TGTGCCAGCAGCGCGTACCTACAGGGAAAACAGCATTTT,CASSAYLQGKQHF
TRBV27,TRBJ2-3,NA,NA,TGTGCCAGCAGCCTAAAACCCCGGATAGGGGGAAATCACCTCACAGATACGCAGTATTTT,CASSLKPRIGGNHLTDTQYF
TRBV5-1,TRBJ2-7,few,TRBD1,TGCGCCAGCAGCACGGACAGGGCCCTTACCTCCTACGAGCAGTACTTC,CASSTDRALTSYEQYF
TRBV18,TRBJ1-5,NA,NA,TGTGCCAGCTCACCAGAGGGAGGCAATCAGCCCCAGCATTTT,CASSPEGGNQPQHF
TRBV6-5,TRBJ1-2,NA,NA,TGTGCCAGCAGTTACTCAGGGGTAAACTATGGCTACACCTTC,CASSYSGVNYGYTF
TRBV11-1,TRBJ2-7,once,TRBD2,TGTGCCAGCAGCTCCGCCGGGGGAGGGAGCTACGAGCAGTACTTC,CASSSAGGGSYEQYF
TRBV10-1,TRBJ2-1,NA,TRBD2,TGCGCCAGCAGTCCCGGACTAGCGGGAGGAATGGAGCAGTTCTTC,CASSPGLAGGMEQFF
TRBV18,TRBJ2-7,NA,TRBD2,TGTGCCAGCTCTTTCTGGGGGGGGAGCTCCTACGAGCAGTACTTC,CASSFWGGSSYEQYF
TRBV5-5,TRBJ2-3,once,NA,TGTGCCAGCAGTCGGGACCCCTCATCTAGCACAGATACGCAGTATTTT,CASSRDPSSSTDTQYF
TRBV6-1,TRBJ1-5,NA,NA,TGTGCCAGCAGTGAAGGCAATCAGCCCCAGCATTTT,CASSEGNQPQHF
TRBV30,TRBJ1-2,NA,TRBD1,TGTGCCTGGATGGGACAGGGGGCGTGGGGCTACACCTTC,CAWMGQGAWGYTF
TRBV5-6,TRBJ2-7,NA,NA,TGTGCCAGCTCCTCCTCTCGGAACGAGCAGTACTTC,CASSSSRNEQYF
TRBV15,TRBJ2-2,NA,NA,TGTGCCACCAGCAGAAGGGACCTACACACCGGGGAGCTGTTTTTT,CATSRRDLHTGELFF
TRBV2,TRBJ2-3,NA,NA,TGTGCCAGCAGGGATAGGGGAAAGTACACAGATACGCAGTATTTT,CASRDRGKYTDTQYF
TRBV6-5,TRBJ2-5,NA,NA,TGTGCCAGCAGTTTCTCGACAGTGCAAGAGACCCAGTACTTC,CASSFSTVQETQYF
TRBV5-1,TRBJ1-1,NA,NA,TGCGCCAGCGGTAGGGGGGGCCCCACGAATTCTGAAGCTTTCTTT,CASGRGGPTNSEAFF
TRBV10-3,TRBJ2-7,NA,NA,TGTGCCTCCTCCGGGCAGGGTATCGAGCAGTACTTC,CASSGQGIEQYF
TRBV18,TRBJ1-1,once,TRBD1,TGTGCCAGCTCACCTACAGGGGAGTCCCCCTCCACTGAAGCTTTCTTT,CASSPTGESPSTEAFF
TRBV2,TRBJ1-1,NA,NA,TGTGCCAGCAGTCGGGGGTTGTACACTGAAGCTTTCTTT,CASSRGLYTEAFF
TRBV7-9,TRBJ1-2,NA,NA,TGTGCCAGCAGCTTAAGACAGCCCGTATATGGCTACACCTTC,CASSLRQPVYGYTF
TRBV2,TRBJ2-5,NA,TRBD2,TGTGCCAGCACCCAGACTAGCGGGCTATCACAAGAGACCCAGTACTTC,CASTQTSGLSQETQYF
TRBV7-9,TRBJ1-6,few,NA,TGTGCCAGCAGCTTAAGGACGGGACCTGTCACCCTCCACTTT,CASSLRTGPVTLHF